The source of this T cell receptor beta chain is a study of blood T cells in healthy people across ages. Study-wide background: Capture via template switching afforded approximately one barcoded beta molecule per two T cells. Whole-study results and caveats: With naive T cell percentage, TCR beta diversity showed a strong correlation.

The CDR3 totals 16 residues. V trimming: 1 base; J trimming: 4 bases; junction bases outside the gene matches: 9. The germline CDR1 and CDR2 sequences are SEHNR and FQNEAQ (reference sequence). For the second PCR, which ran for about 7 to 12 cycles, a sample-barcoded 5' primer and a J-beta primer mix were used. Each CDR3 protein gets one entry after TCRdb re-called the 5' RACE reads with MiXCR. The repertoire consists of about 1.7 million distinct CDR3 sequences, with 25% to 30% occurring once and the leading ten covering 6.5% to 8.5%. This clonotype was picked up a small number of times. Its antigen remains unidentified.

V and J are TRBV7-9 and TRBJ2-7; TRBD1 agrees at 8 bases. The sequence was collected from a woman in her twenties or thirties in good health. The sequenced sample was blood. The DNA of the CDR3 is TGTGCCAGCAGCTTAGGGACCGGGACAGGACTATACGAGCAGTACTTC. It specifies CASSLGTGTGLYEQYF. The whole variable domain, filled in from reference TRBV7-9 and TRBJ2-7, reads DTGVSQNPRHKITKRGQNVTFRCDPISEHNRLYWYRQTLGQGPEFLTYFQNEAQLEKSRLLSDRFSAERPKGSFSTLEIQRTEQGDSAMYLCASSLGTGTGLYEQYFGPGTRLTVT.